The following is a T cell receptor (beta chain) sequence with its context. The antigen it binds to is not known. Libraries came from 5' RACE. The input for every TCR library was 3500 ng of total RNA. For each sample, cDNA synthesis was carried out in eight separate reactions using SMARTScribe reverse transcriptase. During cDNA synthesis, template switching introduced unique molecular identifiers that contained a 6-nucleotide sample barcode. TCRalpha and TCRbeta cDNA was amplified by two nested PCRs of 16 and 9 cycles, with bead purification after each PCR. Before amplification, the cDNA was treated with uracil DNA-glycosylase and purified using the QIAquick PCR purification kit. In the second PCR, Illumina TruSeq-compatible adapters and sample-specific barcodes were added. TapeStation and Qubit were used to check library quality and concentration, and roughly 5 ng of each library went into the pool. Pooled libraries were sequenced on an Illumina HiSeq2500 single-index Rapid Run with 2 x 100 bp reads and custom sequencing primers. The authors' pipeline ran thus. UMI-based consensus assembly with MiGEC version 1.2.6 was used to correct PCR and sequencing errors. V(D)J alignment, clonotype assembly and CDR3 extraction were performed with MiXCR version 2.1.1. To normalise gene usage, clonotype sharing and MAIT/NKT TCR abundance, the analysis used the top 1000, 10 000 and 20 000 clonotypes per sample. Diversity was computed as the inverse Simpson index with the vegan R package after downsampling to 27 000 UMIs. Paired Mann-Whitney U tests on discordant twin pairs were used, with Benjamini-Hochberg multiple-testing correction. After reprocessing by TCRdb, each CDR3 protein sequence is one entry, and no DNA is given. These V and J calls originate from TCRdb's pipeline instead of the authors' own analysis. The table of this sample itemizes 400,000 or so distinct CDR3 sequences. The biggest ten clones account for 2.4% of the sample.

From each donor, a roughly 2.5 ml peripheral blood sample was collected into PAXgene tubes and stored at -80 degrees C. Without T cell sorting, total RNA was isolated from whole blood using the PAXgene blood miRNA kit on an automated QIAcube. Peripheral blood from monozygotic twin pairs concordant or discordant for inflammatory bowel disease was subjected to deep TCRalpha and TCRbeta repertoire profiling with unique molecular barcoding. Smoking habits were recorded for all twin pairs, with individuals classified as current, former or never smokers. This record comes from a study of monozygotic twins with inflammatory bowel disease (dated by TCRdb to about 2019). About the full investigation: A total of approximately 28 monozygotic twin pairs were included in the full study, comprising nine German pairs (four IBD-concordant, five IBD-discordant) and 19 IBD-discordant Danish pairs. Each individual had, on average, about 151 000 unique TCRalpha sequences and 181 000 unique TCRbeta sequences available for analysis. Within discordant pairs, disease-associated traits were sought mainly by comparing IBD patients with their genetically identical healthy co-twins.

The study at large found these results: Repertoire similarity did not differ between concordant and discordant twins, which could be due to limited statistical power. The analysis was unable to tell different T cell subtypes apart. Fewer clonotypes were shared with other individuals by IBD patients than by healthy twins, most markedly in patients showing signs of disease activity. No single strong signal or clonotype linked to IBD turned up in the results, so the idea that one exists was not supported. A decrease in TCRbeta repertoire diversity, as measured by inverse Simpson index, was observed in IBD patients compared with their healthy co-twins. Differing immunosuppressive treatments among patients may have added background noise and inter-individual variability to the repertoires.

The sequence was obtained from a human donor with ulcerative colitis or Crohn's disease, or a healthy co-twin of an affected twin (not recorded which). Sequencing input: blood.

CDR3 protein: CASSLRGGHSDTQYF. The rearranged chain carries TRBV7-2 and TRBJ2-3; TCRdb selects TRBD1, and the lack of DNA leaves this call unchecked. CDR3 length: 15 amino acids, cysteine to phenylalanine. No DNA appears here. Taken from the germline V gene, the CDR1 and CDR2 loops are SGHTA and FQGNSA.